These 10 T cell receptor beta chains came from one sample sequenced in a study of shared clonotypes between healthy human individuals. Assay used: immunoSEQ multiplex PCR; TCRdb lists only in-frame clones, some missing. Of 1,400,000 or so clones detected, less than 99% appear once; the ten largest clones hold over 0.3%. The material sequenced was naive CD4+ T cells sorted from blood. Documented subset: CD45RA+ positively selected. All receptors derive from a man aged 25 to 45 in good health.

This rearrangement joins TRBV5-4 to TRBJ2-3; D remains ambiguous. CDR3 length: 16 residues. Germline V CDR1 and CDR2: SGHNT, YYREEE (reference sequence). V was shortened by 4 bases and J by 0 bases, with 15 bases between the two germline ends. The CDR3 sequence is CASSPKAVGSTDTQYF. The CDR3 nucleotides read TGTGCCAGCAGCCCCAAAGCTGTAGGGAGCACAGATACGCAGTATTTT.

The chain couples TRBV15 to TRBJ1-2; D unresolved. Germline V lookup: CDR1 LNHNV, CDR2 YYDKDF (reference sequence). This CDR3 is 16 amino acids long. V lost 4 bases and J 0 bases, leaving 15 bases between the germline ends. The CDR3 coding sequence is TGTGCCACCAGCATAGCCTCATCGGGTGCTAACTATGGCTACACCTTC. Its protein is CATSIASSGANYGYTF.

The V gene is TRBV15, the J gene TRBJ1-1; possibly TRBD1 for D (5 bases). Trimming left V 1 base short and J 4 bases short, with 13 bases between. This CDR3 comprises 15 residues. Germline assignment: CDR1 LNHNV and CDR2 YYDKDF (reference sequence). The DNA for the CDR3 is TGTGCCACCAGCAGAGGGGGCCGGGTGGGCACTGAAGCTTTCTTT. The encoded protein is CATSRGGRVGTEAFF.

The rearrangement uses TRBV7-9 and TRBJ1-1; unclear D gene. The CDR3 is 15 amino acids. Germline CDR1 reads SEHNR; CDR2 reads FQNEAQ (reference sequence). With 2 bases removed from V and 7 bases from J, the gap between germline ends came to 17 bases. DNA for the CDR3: TGTGCCAGCAGCTTATGGGTAACAGCCGAAAGTGAAGCTTTCTTT. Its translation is CASSLWVTAESEAFF.

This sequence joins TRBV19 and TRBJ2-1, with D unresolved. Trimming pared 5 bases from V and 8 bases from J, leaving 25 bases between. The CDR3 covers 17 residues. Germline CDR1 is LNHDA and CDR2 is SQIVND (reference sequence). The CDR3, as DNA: TGTGCCAGTAGTCCAAAGGGTGTTTTGTTAGAGGACCATGAGCAGTTCTTC. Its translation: CASSPKGVLLEDHEQFF.

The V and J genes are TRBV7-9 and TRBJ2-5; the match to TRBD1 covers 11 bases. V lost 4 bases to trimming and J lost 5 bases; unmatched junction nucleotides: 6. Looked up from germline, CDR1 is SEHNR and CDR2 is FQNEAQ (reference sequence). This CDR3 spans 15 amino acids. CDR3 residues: CASSSPGQGGETQYF. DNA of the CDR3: TGTGCCAGCAGCTCCCCGGGACAGGGGGGTGAGACCCAGTACTTC.

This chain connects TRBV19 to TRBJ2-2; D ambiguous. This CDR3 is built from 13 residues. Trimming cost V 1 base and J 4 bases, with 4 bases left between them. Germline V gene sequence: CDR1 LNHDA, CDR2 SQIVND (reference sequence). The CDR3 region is CASSIGSTGELFF. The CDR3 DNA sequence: TGTGCCAGTAGTATAGGGAGCACCGGGGAGCTGTTTTTT.

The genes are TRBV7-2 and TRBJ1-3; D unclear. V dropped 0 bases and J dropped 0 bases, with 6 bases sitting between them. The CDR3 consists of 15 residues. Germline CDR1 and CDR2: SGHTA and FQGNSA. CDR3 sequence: CASSLARVSGNTIYF. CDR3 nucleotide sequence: TGTGCCAGCAGCTTAGCCCGGGTCTCTGGAAACACCATATATTTT.

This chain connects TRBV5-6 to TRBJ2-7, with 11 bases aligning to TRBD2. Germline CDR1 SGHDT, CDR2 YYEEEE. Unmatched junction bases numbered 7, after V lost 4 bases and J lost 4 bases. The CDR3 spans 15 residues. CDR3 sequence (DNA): TGTGCCAGCAGCCCTGCGACTAGCGGGGCTTACGAGCAGTACTTC. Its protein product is CASSPATSGAYEQYF.

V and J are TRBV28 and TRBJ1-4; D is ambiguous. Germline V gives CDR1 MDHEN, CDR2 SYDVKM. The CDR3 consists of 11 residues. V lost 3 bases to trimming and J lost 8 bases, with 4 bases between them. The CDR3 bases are TGTGCCAGCAGTTTCGCGGAAAAACTGTTTTTT. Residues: CASSFAEKLFF.